A single sample is the source of the 12 T cell receptor beta chains below, sequenced in a study of T cell responses to AZD1222 COVID-19 vaccine. The repertoire was sequenced with immunoSEQ multiplex PCR; TCRdb's copy has only in-frame clones and lacks some. Here the sample spans around 120,000 clones, around 94% being singletons. This material consisted of peripheral blood, taken 28 days after the second AZD1222 dose. Receptors were obtained from an adult who received the AZD1222 COVID-19 vaccine.

The chain combines TRBV6-1 with TRBJ2-1; 12 bases fit TRBD2. V was pared by 3 bases and J by 9 bases, with 6 bases of the junction left unmatched. The CDR3 is 15 amino acids. CDR1 and CDR2 (germline): MNHNS, SASEGT. The CDR3 sequence is CASSDLAGGLTEQFF. DNA for the CDR3: TGTGCCAGCAGTGACCTAGCGGGAGGGCTTACTGAGCAGTTCTTC.

The rearrangement uses TRBV21-1 and TRBJ1-2; TRBD1, the table's D call, lacks a check against the DNA. TRBV21-1 is a listed pseudogene. CDR3 size: 14 residues. CDR3 DNA sequence: TGTGCCAGCAGCAAATACAGGGGAATTTATGGCTACACCTTC. Residues: CASSKYRGIYGYTF.

The genes are TRBV28 and TRBJ2-3; no clear D. Deletions cut 5 bases from V and 5 bases from J, with 11 bases between. This CDR3 comprises 13 residues. The germline V gene has CDR1 MDHEN and CDR2 SYDVKM. In nucleotides, the CDR3 is TGTGCCAGCAGTCCCCGATGGCGAGATACGCAGTATTTT. Translated, it gives CASSPRWRDTQYF.

The rearrangement links TRBV6-6 to TRBJ1-1; possibly TRBD1 for D (5 bases). Germline lookup yields CDR1 MNHNY and CDR2 SVGAGI (reference sequence). The CDR3 loop spans 11 amino acids. Trimming removed 4 bases from V and 7 bases from J, with 7 bases in between. The CDR3 here is CASSSQGEAFF. In nucleotides, the CDR3 is TGTGCCAGCAGTTCCCAGGGTGAAGCTTTCTTT.

Here the CDR3 reads CASILFPNTEAFF. CDR3 nucleotides: TGTGCCAGCATCCTTTTCCCGAACACTGAAGCTTTCTTT. The chain combines TRBV28 with TRBJ1-1; D unresolved. The germline V gene encodes CDR1 MDHEN and CDR2 SYDVKM. The CDR3 loop spans 13 amino acids. The V and J ends lost 7 bases and 1 base respectively, with 10 bases between them.

The chain links TRBV2 to TRBJ1-5; D call uncertain. CDR3 size: 16 residues. CDR1 and CDR2 from the germline V gene are SNHLY and FYNNEI. Trimming cost V 5 bases and J 3 bases, with 17 bases left between them. This CDR3 is CASSYLRSQDNQPQHF. The CDR3 coding sequence is TGTGCCAGCAGTTACCTCAGGTCCCAGGACAATCAGCCCCAGCATTTT.

The chain links TRBV5-1 to TRBJ2-3; D might be TRBD2 (5 bases). The CDR3 runs 16 residues. The germline V gene encodes CDR1 SGHRS and CDR2 YFSETQ. The V end was cut by 5 bases, the J end by 2 bases, with 18 bases between. CDR3 coding DNA: TGCGCCAGCAGTGTAAGGACTCTCGAACACACAGATACGCAGTATTTT. Translation: CASSVRTLEHTDTQYF.

The chain employs TRBV14 and TRBJ1-1, with 8 bases identical to TRBD1. This CDR3 spans 15 amino acids. V gave up 2 bases and J gave up 1 base; unmatched junction bases: 3. From germline, CDR1 is SGHDN and CDR2 FVKESK. DNA of the CDR3: TGTGCCAGCAGCCAATTGGACAGGGAGAACACTGAAGCTTTCTTT. Protein product: CASSQLDRENTEAFF.

The chain recombines TRBV19 with TRBJ1-1, with TRBD1 as a possible D gene (5 bases). V lost 2 bases, J lost 1 base, and 11 bases lay in between. The CDR3 extends over 15 amino acids. Germline lookup yields CDR1 LNHDA and CDR2 SQIVND (reference sequence). This CDR3 reads CASSIKGRQNTEAFF. The CDR3 region has the DNA TGTGCCAGTAGTATAAAGGGACGGCAGAACACTGAAGCTTTCTTT.

The V gene is TRBV9, the J gene TRBJ2-7, with unresolved D. Germline V gene data show CDR1 as SGDLS and CDR2 as YYNGEE. The CDR3 extends over 15 amino acids. Between the trimmed V and J ends, which lost 1 base and 0 bases, there was a span of 11 bases. The CDR3 DNA is TGTGCCAGCAGCGTACATCCCGAGAGCTCCTACGAGCAGTACTTC. It is translated as CASSVHPESSYEQYF.

This rearrangement joins TRBV21-1 to TRBJ1-5. TRBV21-1 corresponds to a pseudogene. This CDR3 contains 12 residues. CDR3 coding DNA: TGTGCCAGCAGCAACTCAAATCAGCCCCAGCATTTT. This codes for CASSNSNQPQHF.

CDR3 region: CAWSRRGENTGELFF. DNA of the CDR3: TGTGCCTGGAGTCGCCGGGGGGAGAACACCGGGGAGCTGTTTTTT. The chain couples TRBV30 to TRBJ2-2; TRBD2 agrees at 7 bases. The CDR3 extends over 15 amino acids. V shed 2 bases, J shed 1 base, and the junction held 4 bases outside the gene matches. Germline loops: CDR1 GTSNPN, CDR2 SVGIG (reference sequence).